The 7 T cell receptor beta chains presented below share a single source sample, sequenced in a study of T cells in Graves' hyperthyroidism and ophthalmopathy. Researchers amplified the TCR beta CDR3 regions from RNA transcripts. TCR CDR3 regions were first amplified by RT-PCR with HTBI primers. TCRdb itself ran the multiplex PCR reads through MiXCR, one entry per CDR3 protein. The repertoire holds 600,000 or so distinct CDR3 sequences, with 12% to 15% as singletons. Sequencing input: blood. The receptors were gathered from a woman younger than 35 with Graves' ophthalmopathy.

This clonotype was detected ten times or more. This chain's CDR3 is CASTPGGYTQYF. In DNA form, the CDR3 reads TGTGCCAGCACCCCAGGGGGATATACGCAGTATTTT. V is TRBV12-3 or TRBV12-4 and J is TRBJ2-3; TRBD1 agrees at 7 bases. CDR3 length: 12 amino acids. V was pared by 7 bases and J by 7 bases, with 5 bases of the junction left unmatched.

This clonotype occurred many times. The chain combines TRBV6-5 with TRBJ1-2; D may be TRBD1 (5 bases). V was pared by 0 bases and J by 6 bases, with 14 bases between. Germline V gene lookup returns CDR1 MNHEY and CDR2 SVGAGI. The CDR3 runs to 15 residues. This CDR3 is CASSYSRGWDHGYTF. As DNA, the CDR3 is TGTGCCAGCAGTTACTCTCGGGGCTGGGATCATGGCTACACCTTC.

As concerns this clonotype: This may stem from a read error, because a much larger clone lies one nucleotide away. V and J are TRBV27 and TRBJ2-1, with D maybe TRBD2 (5 bases). CDR1 and CDR2 from the germline V gene are MNHEY and SMNVEV (reference sequence). The length of the CDR3 is 15 residues. The CDR3 is CASSDQPVPTYERYF. As DNA, the CDR3 is TGTGCCAGCAGTGACCAGCCAGTTCCTACCTACGAGCGGTACTTC.

This clonotype occurred many times. The rearrangement joins TRBV7-3 to TRBJ2-2, with D maybe TRBD1 (5 bases). The CDR3 has 14 amino acids. V lost 2 bases to trimming and J lost 7 bases, with 11 bases between them. Germline CDR1 reads SGHTA; CDR2 reads FQGTGA. In nucleotides, the CDR3 is TGTGCCAGCAGCTTATTAGGGGATGTCGGGGAGCTGTTTTTT. This encodes CASSLLGDVGELFF.

A single count supports this clonotype. The chain uses TRBV4-3 and TRBJ1-2; perhaps TRBD1 as D (6 bases). This CDR3 is 15 amino acids long. Germline loops: CDR1 LGHNA, CDR2 YSLEER. Trimming removed 4 bases at V and 2 bases at J, with 14 bases between. The DNA of the CDR3 is TGCGCCAGCAGCCGACCAGGACAGCCCAACTATGGCTACACCTTC. Protein sequence: CASSRPGQPNYGYTF.

This clonotype was counted ten times or more. The chain has TRBV27 and TRBJ2-1, with TRBD2 identical over 8 bases. The germline V gene has CDR1 MNHEY and CDR2 SMNVEV (reference sequence). V was clipped by 5 bases and J by 4 bases; unmatched bases: 7. The CDR3 covers 15 residues. The DNA of the CDR3 is TGTGCCAGCAGTCGGCCCGCTAGCGGGTACAATGAGCAGTTCTTC. This codes for CASSRPASGYNEQFF.

This clonotype was picked up a small number of times. The CDR3 spells CASSIDATYSNQPQHF. Written as DNA, the CDR3 is TGTGCCAGTAGTATAGATGCCACCTATAGCAATCAGCCCCAGCATTTT. The chain is built from TRBV19 and TRBJ1-5; D is undetermined. CDR3 size: 16 residues. Germline CDR1 is LNHDA and CDR2 is SQIVND (reference sequence). The V end was cut by 0 bases, the J end by 0 bases, with 9 bases between. Drawing the rest from reference TRBV19 and TRBJ1-5, the complete variable domain is DGGITQSPKYLFRKEGQNVTLSCEQNLNHDAMYWYRQDPGQGLRLIYYSQIVNDFQKGDIAEGYSVSREKKESFPLTVTSAQKNPTAFYLCASSIDATYSNQPQHFGDGTRLSIL.